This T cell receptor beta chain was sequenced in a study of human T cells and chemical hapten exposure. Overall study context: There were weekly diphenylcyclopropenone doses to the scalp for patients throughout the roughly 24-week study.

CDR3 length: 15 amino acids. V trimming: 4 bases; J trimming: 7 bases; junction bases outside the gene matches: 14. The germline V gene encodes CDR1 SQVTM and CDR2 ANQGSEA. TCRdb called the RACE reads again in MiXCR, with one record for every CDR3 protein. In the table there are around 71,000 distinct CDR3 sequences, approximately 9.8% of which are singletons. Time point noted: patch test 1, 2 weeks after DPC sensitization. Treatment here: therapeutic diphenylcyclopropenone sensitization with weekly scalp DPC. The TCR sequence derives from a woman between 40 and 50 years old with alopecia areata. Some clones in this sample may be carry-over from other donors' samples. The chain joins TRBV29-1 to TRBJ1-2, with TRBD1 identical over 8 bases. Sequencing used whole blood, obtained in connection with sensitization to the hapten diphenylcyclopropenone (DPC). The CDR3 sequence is CSVVESGQGASGYTF. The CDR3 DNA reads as TGCAGCGTTGTCGAGTCCGGCCAGGGGGCGAGTGGCTACACCTTC.